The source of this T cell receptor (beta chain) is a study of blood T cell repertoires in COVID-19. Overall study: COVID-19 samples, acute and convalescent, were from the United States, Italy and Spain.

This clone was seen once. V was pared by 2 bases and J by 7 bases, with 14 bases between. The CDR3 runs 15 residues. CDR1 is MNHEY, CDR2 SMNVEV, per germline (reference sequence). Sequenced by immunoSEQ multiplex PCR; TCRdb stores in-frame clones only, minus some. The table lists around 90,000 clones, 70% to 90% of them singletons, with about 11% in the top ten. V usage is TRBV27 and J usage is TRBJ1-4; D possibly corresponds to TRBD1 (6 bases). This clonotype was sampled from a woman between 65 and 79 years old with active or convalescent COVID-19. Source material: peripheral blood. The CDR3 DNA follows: TGTGCCAGCAGTTTAAGGATTGGGGGGGCTGAAAAACTGTTTTTT. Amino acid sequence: CASSLRIGGAEKLFF.